This TCR beta chain was recovered during a study of T cells in Graves' hyperthyroidism and ophthalmopathy (dated by TCRdb to between 2018 and 2020). Context from the whole study: Peripheral blood was collected at initial diagnosis, before any treatment. To identify distinguishing TCR V-J signatures, a discovery cohort of some 100 patients was used, comprising roughly 45 with Graves' ophthalmopathy and around 60 with stable Graves' hyperthyroidism. Prospective prediction of ophthalmopathy was tested in an independent validation cohort of some 20 hyperthyroidism patients and 15 to 17 patients who later progressed to ophthalmopathy. For training and testing, the 100 or so patients in the discovery cohort were randomly divided in a 7:3 ratio. In addition, the study compared T-cell repertoires in thyroid tissue and in blood from roughly 6 Graves' hyperthyroidism patients. Once sampling was done, hyperthyroidism patients were given methimazole at a starting dose of 30 mg daily, whereas ophthalmopathy patients were given high-dose intravenous methylprednisolone. TCR Vbeta CDR3 sequencing of 135 peripheral blood samples (about 45 ophthalmopathy, approximately 80 hyperthyroidism and approximately 17 progressor patients) is reported in the paper. The paper's findings and limits, for the study overall: In validation, progression to ophthalmopathy was predicted by the model with more than 65% sensitivity and around 76% specificity, a median of approximately 6.5 months before onset. Blood samples also contained most of the expanded thyroid clonotypes (frequency above 0.001), which suggests that blood repertoires may reflect thyroid immune responses. No statistical method was used to set the sample size in advance, and investigators knew the group allocation. A model built on a 13 V-J signature distinguished ophthalmopathy from stable hyperthyroidism, reaching 85% to 90% sensitivity and 81.08% specificity in cross-validation and 80%/75% in testing.

Taken from the germline V gene, the CDR1 and CDR2 loops are SGHNT and YENEEA. The V end gives up 2 bases and the J end 4 bases, leaving 11 bases in the junction not matched to a gene. The CDR3 has 16 amino acids, counting the end cysteine and phenylalanine. The DNA shown is the 48-base CDR3, in frame from base 1. Amplification of TCR beta CDR3 regions was carried out from RNA transcripts. The first round of RT-PCR for the TCR CDR3 was performed with the HTBI primer set and the Qiagen OneStep RT-PCR kit. A second multiplex PCR round built the libraries, followed by size selection and purification. Sequencing of the libraries was done on an Illumina HiSeq2000 using paired-end 100 bp reads. For the original study's pipeline: SOAPnuke was used to process the raw data, removing reads that contained adapters or uncalled bases, had a mean Phred below 15, or lacked an exact match to the constant primer or identifier. High-quality paired reads were merged using COPE v1.2.5, and each unique nucleotide sequence was defined as a clonotype. MiTCR v1.1 was used to align the clonotypes against IMGT TRBV, TRBD and TRBJ reference segments. Analysis was restricted to V-J combinations with a frequency above 0.0001, which covered 99% to 99.2% of repertoires. The TCS score was defined as F50 (clonal expansion) divided by E x V (chaos), with BLOSUM62-based TCRdist calculated between CDR3 peptides within each V-J. Welch's t-statistics and random forest reduced 514 V-J features to roughly 13, which were used in a naive Bayes classifier (R e1071). TCRdb reworked the public reads: Q25 trimming with fastp, MiXCR clone assembly, productive beta chains retained. All rows with the same CDR3 protein become a single entry with the most common DNA and genes. TCRdb, not the authors, supplied the V and J calls. The sample data list fewer than 750,000 distinct CDR3 sequences, and approximately 15% of these were observed just once. The ten largest clones add up to roughly an eighth of the sample.

Ophthalmopathy patients had moderately to severely active disease, Clinical Activity Score of at least 3, NOSPECS grade of at least 4, and duration under 3 months. Patients with uncontrolled infections, other autoimmune diseases, pregnancy or lactation were excluded. Diagnoses were established on the basis of clinical symptoms, serum thyroxine and TRAb, thyroid ultrasound, and orbital computed tomography. Ficoll-Paque density gradient centrifugation was used to isolate PBMCs from approximately 10 ml of fresh peripheral blood. Total RNA was extracted using Trizol reagent, and RNA quality was assessed on an Agilent 2100 Bioanalyzer. This clonotype was recorded at least ten times. What antigen it recognizes has not been identified. One base away there is no much larger clone; base qualities are not given.

The specimen was blood. This TCR derives from a woman aged 45-65 years with Graves' ophthalmopathy. This chain is built from TRBV11-3 and TRBJ2-7, with 7 junctional bases fitting TRBD1. The DNA is as follows: TGTGCCAGCAGCTTAAGGCAGGGACAGCGACCATACGAGCAGTACTTC. Its protein is CASSLRQGQRPYEQYF.